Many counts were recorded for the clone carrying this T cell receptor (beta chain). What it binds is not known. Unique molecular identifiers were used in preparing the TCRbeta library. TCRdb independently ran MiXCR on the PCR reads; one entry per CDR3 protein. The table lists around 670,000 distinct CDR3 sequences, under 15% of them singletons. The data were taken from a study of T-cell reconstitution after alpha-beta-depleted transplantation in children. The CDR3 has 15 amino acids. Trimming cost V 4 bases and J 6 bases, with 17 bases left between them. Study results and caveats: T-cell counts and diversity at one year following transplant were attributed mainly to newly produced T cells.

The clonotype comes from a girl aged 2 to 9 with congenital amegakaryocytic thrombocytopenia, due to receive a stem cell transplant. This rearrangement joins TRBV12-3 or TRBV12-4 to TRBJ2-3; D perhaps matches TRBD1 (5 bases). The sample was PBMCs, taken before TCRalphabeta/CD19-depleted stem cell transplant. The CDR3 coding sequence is TGTGCCAGCAGTTCGCTGGTTTGGGCAGGGGATACGCAGTATTTT. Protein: CASSSLVWAGDTQYF.